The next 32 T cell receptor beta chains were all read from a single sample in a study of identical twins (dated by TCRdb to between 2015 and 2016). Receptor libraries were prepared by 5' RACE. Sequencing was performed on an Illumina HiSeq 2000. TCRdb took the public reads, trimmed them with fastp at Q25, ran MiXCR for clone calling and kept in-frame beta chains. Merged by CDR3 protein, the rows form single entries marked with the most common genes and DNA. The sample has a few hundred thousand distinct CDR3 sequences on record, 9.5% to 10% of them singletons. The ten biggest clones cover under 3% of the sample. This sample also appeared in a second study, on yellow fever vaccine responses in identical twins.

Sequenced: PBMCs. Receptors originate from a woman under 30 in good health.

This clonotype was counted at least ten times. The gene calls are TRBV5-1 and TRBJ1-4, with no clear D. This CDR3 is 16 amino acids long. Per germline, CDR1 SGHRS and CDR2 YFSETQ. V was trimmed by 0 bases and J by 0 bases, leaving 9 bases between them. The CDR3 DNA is TGCGCCAGCAGCTTGGGTCAGAGTGCAACTAATGAAAAACTGTTTTTT. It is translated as CASSLGQSATNEKLFF.

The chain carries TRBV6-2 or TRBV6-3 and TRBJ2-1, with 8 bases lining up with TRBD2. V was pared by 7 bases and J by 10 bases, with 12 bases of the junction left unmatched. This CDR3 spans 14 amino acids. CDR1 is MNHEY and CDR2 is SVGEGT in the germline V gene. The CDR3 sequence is CASIPSGSSGEQFF. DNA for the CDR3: TGTGCCAGCATCCCAAGCGGGAGTTCAGGGGAGCAGTTCTTC.

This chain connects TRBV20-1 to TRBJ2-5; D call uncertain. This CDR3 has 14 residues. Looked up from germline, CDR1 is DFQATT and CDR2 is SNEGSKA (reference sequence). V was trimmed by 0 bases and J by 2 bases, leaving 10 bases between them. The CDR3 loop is CSARDPRRQETQYF. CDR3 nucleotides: TGCAGTGCTAGAGATCCGAGGCGACAAGAGACCCAGTACTTC.

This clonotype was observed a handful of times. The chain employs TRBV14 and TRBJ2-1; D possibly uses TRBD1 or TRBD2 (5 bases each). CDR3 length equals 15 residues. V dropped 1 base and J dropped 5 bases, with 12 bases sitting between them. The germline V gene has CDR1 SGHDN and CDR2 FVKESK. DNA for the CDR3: TGTGCCAGCAGCCAAGGGGCAGGGACCCACAATGAGCAGTTCTTC. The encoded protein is CASSQGAGTHNEQFF.

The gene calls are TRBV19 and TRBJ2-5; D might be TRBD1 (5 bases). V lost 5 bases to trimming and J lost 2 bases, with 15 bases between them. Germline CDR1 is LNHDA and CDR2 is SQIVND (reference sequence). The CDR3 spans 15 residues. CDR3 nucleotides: TGTGCCAGTAGTCCCGGACATATCGTACAAGAGACCCAGTACTTC. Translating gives CASSPGHIVQETQYF.

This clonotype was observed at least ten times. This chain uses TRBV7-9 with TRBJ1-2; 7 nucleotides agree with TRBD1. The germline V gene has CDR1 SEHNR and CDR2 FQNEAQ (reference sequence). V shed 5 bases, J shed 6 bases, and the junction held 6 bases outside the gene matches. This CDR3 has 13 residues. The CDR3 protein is CASSHDRVNGYTF. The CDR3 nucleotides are TGTGCCAGCAGCCACGACAGGGTGAATGGCTACACCTTC.

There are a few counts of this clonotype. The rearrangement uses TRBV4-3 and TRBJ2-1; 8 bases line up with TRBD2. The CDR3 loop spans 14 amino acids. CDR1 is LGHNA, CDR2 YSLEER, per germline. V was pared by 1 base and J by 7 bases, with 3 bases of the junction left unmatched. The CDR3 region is CASSQAGGPNEQFF. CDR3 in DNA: TGCGCCAGCAGCCAAGCGGGAGGGCCTAATGAGCAGTTCTTC.

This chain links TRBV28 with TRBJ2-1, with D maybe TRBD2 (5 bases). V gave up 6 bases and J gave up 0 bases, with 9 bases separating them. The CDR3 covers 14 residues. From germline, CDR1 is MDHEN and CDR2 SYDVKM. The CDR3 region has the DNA TGTGCCAGCAGAGATGGAGGCTCCTACAATGAGCAGTTCTTC. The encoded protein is CASRDGGSYNEQFF.

The CDR3 sequence is CASSDPVGKLFF. The CDR3, as DNA: TGTGCCAGCAGTGACCCGGTGGGAAAACTGTTTTTT. The J gene is TRBJ1-4, the V gene TRBV2, with D unclear. Germline V gene data show CDR1 as SNHLY and CDR2 as FYNNEI. Trimming removed 3 bases at V and 10 bases at J, with 9 bases between. CDR3 length: 12 residues.

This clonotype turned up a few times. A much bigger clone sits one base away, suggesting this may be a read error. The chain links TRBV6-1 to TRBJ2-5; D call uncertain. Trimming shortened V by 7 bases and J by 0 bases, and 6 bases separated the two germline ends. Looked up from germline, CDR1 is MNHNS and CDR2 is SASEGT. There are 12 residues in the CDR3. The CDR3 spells CASTSYQETQYF. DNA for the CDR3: TGTGCCAGCACCTCGTACCAAGAGACCCAGTACTTC.

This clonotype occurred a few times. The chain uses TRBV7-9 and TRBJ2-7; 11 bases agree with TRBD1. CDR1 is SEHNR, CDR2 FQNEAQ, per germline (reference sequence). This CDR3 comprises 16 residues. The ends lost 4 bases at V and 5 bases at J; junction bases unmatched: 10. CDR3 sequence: CASSSDSWTGGDEQYF. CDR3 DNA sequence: TGTGCCAGCAGCTCAGACTCCTGGACAGGGGGCGACGAGCAGTACTTC.

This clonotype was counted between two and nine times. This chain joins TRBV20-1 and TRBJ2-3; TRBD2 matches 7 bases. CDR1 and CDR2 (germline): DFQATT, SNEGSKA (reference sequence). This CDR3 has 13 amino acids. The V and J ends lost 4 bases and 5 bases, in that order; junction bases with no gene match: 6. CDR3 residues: CSATGLGIDTQYF. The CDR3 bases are TGCAGTGCTACCGGACTAGGAATAGATACGCAGTATTTT.

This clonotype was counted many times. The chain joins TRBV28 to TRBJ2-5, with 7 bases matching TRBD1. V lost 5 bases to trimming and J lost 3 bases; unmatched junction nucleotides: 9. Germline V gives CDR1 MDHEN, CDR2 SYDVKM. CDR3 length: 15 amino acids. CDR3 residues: CASSRIRQGKETQYF. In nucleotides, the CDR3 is TGTGCCAGCAGTCGGATAAGACAGGGCAAAGAGACCCAGTACTTC. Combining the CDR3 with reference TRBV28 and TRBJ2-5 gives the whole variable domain DVKVTQSSRYLVKRTGEKVFLECVQDMDHENMFWYRQDPGLGLRLIYFSYDVKMKEKGDIPEGYSVSREKKERFSLILESASTNQTSMYLCASSRIRQGKETQYFGPGTRLLVL.

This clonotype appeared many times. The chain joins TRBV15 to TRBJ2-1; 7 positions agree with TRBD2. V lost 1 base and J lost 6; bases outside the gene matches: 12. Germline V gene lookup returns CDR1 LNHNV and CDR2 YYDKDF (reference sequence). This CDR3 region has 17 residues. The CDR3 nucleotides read TGTGCCACCAGCAGAGGCTTCGGAGCGGGATCTGCCAATGAGCAGTTCTTC. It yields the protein CATSRGFGAGSANEQFF. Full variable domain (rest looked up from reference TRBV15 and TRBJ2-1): DAMVIQNPRYQVTQFGKPVTLSCSQTLNHNVMYWYQQKSSQAPKLLFHYYDKDFNNEADTPDNFQSRRPNTSFCFLDIRSPGLGDTAMYLCATSRGFGAGSANEQFFGPGTRLTVL.

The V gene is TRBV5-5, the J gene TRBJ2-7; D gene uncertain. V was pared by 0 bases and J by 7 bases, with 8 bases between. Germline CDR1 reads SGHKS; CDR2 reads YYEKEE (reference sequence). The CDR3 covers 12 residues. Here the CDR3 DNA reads TGTGCCAGCAGCTTGGTGGCCTTAGAGCAGTACTTC. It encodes CASSLVALEQYF.

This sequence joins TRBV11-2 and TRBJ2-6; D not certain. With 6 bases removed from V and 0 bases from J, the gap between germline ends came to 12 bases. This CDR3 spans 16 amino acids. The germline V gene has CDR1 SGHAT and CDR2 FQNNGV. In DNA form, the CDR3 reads TGTGCCAGCAGGTCCTCGGCAGTCTCTGGGGCCAACGTCCTGACTTTC. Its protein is CASRSSAVSGANVLTF. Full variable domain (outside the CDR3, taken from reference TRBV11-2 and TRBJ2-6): EAGVAQSPRYKIIEKRQSVAFWCNPISGHATLYWYQQILGQGPKLLIQFQNNGVVDDSQLPKDRFSAERLKGVDSTLKIQPAKLEDSAVYLCASRSSAVSGANVLTFGAGSRLTVL.

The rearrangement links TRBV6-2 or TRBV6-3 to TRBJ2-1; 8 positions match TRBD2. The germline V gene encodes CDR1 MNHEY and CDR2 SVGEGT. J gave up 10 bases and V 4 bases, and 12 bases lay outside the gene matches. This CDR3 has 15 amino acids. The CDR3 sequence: CASSSSGRGGGEQFF. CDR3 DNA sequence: TGTGCCAGCAGTTCCAGCGGGAGAGGGGGTGGGGAGCAGTTCTTC.

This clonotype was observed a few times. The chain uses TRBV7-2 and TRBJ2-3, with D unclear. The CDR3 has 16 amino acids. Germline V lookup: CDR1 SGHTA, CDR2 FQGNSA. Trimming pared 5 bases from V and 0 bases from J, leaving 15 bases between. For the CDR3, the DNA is TGTGCCAGCAGCGTGAGTACCGGCCCTAGCACAGATACGCAGTATTTT. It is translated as CASSVSTGPSTDTQYF.

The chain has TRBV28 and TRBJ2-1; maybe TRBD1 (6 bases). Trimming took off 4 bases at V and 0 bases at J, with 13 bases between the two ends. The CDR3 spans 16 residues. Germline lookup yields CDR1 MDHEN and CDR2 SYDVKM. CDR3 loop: CASSSYRVSSYNEQFF. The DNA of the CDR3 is TGTGCCAGCAGTTCGTACAGGGTCAGCTCCTACAATGAGCAGTTCTTC.

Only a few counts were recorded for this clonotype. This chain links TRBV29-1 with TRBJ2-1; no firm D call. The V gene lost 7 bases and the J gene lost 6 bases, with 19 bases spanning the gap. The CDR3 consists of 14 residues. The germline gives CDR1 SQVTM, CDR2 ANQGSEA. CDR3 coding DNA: TGCAGCGGCATATTTCCTGCGACCACCAATGAGCAGTTCTTC. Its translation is CSGIFPATTNEQFF.

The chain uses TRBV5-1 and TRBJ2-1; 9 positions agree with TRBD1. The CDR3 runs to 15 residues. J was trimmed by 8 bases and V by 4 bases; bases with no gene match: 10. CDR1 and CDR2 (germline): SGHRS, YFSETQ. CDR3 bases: TGCGCCAGCAGCCAGCCCGGACAGGGGTATCATGAGCAGTTCTTC. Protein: CASSQPGQGYHEQFF.

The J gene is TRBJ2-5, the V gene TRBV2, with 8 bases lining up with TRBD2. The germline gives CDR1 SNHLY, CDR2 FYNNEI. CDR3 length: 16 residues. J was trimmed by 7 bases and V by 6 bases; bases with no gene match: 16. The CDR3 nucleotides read TGTGCCAGCAGGCCCCTGGCGGGGGGTTCAGCCGGGACCCAGTACTTC. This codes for CASRPLAGGSAGTQYF. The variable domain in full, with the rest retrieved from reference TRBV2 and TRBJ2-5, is EPEVTQTPSHQVTQMGQEVILRCVPISNHLYFYWYRQILGQKVEFLVSFYNNEISEKSEIFDDQFSVERPDGSNFTLKIRSTKLEDSAMYFCASRPLAGGSAGTQYFGPGTRLLVL.

Here the CDR3 reads CASSQKPGPTDTQYF. CDR3 DNA: TGCGCCAGCAGCCAGAAACCCGGACCGACAGATACGCAGTATTTT. The chain combines TRBV4-3 with TRBJ2-3, with no clear D. This CDR3 is 15 amino acids long. Germline CDR1 reads LGHNA; CDR2 reads YSLEER. V lost 3 bases, J lost 3 bases, and 13 bases lay in between.

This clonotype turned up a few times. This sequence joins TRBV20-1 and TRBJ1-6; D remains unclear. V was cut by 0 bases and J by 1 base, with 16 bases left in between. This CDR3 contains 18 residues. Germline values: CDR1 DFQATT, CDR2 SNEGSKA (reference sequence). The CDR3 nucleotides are TGCAGTGCTAGAGATCCCTCCCGGACGGTGTCCTATAATTCACCCCTCCACTTT. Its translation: CSARDPSRTVSYNSPLHF.

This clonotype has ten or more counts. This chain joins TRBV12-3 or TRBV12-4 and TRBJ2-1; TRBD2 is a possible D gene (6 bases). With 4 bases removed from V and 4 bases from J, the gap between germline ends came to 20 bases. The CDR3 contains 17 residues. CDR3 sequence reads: CASSWTEIRGGYNEQFF. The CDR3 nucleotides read TGTGCCAGCAGTTGGACTGAGATACGAGGAGGGTACAATGAGCAGTTCTTC.

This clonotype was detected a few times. For the CDR3, the DNA is TGTGCCAGCAACAACCTCCGGGACGGAACACGCTCCTACGAGCAGTACTTC. Its translation: CASNNLRDGTRSYEQYF. This chain connects TRBV12-3 or TRBV12-4 to TRBJ2-7; D may be TRBD1 or TRBD2 (5 bases each). This CDR3 contains 17 residues. The V gene lost 7 bases and the J gene lost 0 bases, with 22 bases spanning the gap.

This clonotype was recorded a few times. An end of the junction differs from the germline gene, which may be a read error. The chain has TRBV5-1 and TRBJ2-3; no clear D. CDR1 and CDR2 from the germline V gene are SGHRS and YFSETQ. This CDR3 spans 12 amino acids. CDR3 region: CDSSPLGDTQYF. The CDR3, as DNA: TGCGACAGCAGCCCGCTTGGGGATACGCAGTATTTT.

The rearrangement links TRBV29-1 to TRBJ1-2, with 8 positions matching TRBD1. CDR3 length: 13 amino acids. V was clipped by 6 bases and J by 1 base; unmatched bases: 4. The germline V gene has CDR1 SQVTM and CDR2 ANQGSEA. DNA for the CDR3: TGCAGCGTCCGAGGACAGGGTAACTATGGCTACACCTTC. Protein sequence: CSVRGQGNYGYTF. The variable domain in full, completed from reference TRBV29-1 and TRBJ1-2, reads SAVISQKPSRDICQRGTSLTIQCQVDSQVTMMFWYRQQPGQSLTLIATANQGSEATYESGFVIDKFPISRPNLTFSTLTVSNMSPEDSSIYLCSVRGQGNYGYTFGSGTRLTVV.

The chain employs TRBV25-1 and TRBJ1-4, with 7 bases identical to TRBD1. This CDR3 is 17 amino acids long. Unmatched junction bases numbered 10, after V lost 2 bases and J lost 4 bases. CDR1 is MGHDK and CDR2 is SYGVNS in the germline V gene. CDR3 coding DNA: TGTGCCAGCAGTGAACGAACAGGGGTTGGGGGTAATGAAAAACTGTTTTTT. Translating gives CASSERTGVGGNEKLFF. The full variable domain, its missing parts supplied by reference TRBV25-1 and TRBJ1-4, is EADIYQTPRYLVIGTGKKITLECSQTMGHDKMYWYQQDPGMELHLIHYSYGVNSTEKGDLSSESTVSRIRTEHFPLTLESARPSHTSQYLCASSERTGVGGNEKLFFGSGTQLSVL.

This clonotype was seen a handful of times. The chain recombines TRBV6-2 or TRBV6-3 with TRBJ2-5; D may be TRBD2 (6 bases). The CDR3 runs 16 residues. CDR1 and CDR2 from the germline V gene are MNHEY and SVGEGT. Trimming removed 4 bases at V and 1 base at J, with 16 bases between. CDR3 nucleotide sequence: TGTGCCAGCAGTTCAGGACTACGAAACCTCCAAGAGACCCAGTACTTC. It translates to CASSSGLRNLQETQYF.

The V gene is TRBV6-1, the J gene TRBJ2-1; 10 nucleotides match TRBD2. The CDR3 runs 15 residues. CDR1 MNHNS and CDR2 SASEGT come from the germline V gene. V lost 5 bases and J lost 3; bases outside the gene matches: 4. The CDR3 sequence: CASSQTSGFYNEQFF. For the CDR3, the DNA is TGTGCCAGCAGTCAGACTAGCGGGTTCTACAATGAGCAGTTCTTC.

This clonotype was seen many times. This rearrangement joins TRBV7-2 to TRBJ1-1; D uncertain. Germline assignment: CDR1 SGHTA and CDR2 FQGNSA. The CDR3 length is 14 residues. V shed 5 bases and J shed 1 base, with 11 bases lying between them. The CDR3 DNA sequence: TGTGCCAGCAGCCCCACCCCGGGGAACACTGAAGCTTTCTTT. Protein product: CASSPTPGNTEAFF.